This record concerns one TCR beta chain sequence. Its antigen is still unknown. According to the study, TCR beta libraries were built with iRepertoire HTBI primers and CDR3-region Arm-PCR. MiXCR, applied by TCRdb to the multiplex PCR reads, yields one record per CDR3 protein. The data contain 500,000 to 700,000 distinct CDR3 sequences, around 17% of them singletons. The data originate from a study of regulatory T cells in long-lasting Graves disease. Time point described: newly diagnosed GD, antithyroid drugs for less than 3 months. Making the TCR library involved RNA that had been extracted from PBMCs. Findings and caveats of the study: Persistent disease showed a preference for TRBV28, TRBJ1-2 and TRBJ2-5.

Looked up from germline, CDR1 is SGHTA and CDR2 is FQGNSA. Trimming removed 1 base at V and 0 bases at J, with 13 bases between. The length of the CDR3 is 17 residues. This sample also belongs to another study, concerning T cells in Graves' hyperthyroidism and ophthalmopathy. That work states: Graves' hyperthyroidism qualified as stable when ophthalmopathy did not progress within 18 months.

The specimen comprised peripheral blood mononuclear cells (PBMCs), sampled at new diagnosis, from a patient treated with antithyroid drugs. The TCR was taken from a woman in her twenties or thirties with Graves disease. The chain joins TRBV7-2 to TRBJ1-5; D call uncertain. The CDR3 DNA is TGTGCCAGCAGCTTAGAATTGTGGCAGAATAGCAATCAGCCCCAGCATTTT. Protein product: CASSLELWQNSNQPQHF.